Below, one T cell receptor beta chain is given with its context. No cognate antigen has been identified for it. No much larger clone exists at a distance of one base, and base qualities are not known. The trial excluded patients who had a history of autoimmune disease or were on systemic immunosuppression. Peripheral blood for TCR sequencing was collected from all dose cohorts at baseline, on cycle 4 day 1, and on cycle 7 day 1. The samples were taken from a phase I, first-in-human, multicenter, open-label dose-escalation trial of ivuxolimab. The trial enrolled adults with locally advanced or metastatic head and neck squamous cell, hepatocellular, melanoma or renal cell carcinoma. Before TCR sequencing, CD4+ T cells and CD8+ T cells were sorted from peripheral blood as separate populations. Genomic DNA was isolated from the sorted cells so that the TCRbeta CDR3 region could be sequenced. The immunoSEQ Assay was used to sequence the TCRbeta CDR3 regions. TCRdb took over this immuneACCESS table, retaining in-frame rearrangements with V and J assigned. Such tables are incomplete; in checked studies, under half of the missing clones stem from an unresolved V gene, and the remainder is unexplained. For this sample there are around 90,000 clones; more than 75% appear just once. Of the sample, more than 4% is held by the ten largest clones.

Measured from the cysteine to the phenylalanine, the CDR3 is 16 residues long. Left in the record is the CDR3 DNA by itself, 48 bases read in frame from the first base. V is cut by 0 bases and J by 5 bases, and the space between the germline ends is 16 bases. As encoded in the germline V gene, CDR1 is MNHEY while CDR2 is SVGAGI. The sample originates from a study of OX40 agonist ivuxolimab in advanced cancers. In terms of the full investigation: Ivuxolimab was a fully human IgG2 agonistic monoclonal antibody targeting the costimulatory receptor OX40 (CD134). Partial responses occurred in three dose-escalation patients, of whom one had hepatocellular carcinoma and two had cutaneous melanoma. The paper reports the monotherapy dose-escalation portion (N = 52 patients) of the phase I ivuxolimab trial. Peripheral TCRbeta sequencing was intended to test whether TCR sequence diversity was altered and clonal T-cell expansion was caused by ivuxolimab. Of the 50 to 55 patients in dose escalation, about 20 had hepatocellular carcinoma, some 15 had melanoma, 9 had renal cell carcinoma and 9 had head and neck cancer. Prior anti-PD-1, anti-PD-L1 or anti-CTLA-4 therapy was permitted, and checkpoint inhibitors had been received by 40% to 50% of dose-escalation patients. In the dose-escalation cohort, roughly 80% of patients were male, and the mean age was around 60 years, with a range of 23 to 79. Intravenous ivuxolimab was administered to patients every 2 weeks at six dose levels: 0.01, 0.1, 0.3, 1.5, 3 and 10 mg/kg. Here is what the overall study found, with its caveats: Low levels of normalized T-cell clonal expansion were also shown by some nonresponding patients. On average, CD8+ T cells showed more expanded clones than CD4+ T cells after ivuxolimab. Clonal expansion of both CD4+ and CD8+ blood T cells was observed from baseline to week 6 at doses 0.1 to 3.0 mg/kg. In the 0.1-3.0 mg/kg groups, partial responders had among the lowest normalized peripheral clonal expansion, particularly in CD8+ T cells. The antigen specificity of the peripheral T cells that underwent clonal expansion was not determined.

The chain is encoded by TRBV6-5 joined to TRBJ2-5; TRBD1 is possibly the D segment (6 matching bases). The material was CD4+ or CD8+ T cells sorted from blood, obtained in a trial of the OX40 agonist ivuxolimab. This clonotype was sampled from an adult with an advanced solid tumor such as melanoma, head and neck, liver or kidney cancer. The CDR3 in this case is CASSYSRATGLETQYF. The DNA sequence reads TGTGCCAGCAGTTACTCAAGGGCCACAGGGCTGGAGACCCAGTACTTC.